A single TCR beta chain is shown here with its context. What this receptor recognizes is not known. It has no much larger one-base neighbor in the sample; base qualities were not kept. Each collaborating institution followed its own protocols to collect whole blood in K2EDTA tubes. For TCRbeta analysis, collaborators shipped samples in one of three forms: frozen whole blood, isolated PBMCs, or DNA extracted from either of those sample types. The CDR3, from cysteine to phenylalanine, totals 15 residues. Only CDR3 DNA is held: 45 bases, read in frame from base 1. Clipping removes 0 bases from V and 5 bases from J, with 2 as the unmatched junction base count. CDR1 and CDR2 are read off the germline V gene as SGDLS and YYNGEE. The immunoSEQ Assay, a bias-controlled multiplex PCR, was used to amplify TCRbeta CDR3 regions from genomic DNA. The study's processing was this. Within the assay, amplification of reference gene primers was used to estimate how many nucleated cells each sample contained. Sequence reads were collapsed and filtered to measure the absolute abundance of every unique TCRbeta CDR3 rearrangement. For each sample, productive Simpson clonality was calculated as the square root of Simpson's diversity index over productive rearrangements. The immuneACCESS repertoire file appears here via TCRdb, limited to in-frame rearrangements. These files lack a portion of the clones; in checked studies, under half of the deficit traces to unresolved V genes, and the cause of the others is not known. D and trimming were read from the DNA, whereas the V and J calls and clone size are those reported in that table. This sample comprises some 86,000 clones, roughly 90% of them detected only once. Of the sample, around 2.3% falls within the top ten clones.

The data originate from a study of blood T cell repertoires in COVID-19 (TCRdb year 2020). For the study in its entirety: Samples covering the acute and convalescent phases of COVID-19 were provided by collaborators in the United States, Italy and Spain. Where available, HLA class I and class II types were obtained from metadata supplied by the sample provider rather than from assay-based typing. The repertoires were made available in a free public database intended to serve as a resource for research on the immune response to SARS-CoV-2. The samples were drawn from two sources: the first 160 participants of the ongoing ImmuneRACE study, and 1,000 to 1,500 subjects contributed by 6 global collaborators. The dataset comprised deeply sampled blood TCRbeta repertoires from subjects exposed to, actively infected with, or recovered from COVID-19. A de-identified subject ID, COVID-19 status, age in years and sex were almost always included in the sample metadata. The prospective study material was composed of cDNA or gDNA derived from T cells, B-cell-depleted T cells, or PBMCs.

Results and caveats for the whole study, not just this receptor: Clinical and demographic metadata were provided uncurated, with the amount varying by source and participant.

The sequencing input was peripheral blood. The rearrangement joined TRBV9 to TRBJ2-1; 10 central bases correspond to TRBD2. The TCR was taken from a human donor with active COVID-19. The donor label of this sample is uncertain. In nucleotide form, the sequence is TGTGCCAGCAGCGTAGTAGCGGGGGGAAACAATGAGCAGTTCTTC. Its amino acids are CASSVVAGGNNEQFF. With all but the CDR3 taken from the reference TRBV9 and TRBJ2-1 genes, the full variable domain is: DSGVTQTPKHLITATGQRVTLRCSPRSGDLSVYWYQQSLDQGLQFLIQYYNGEERAKGNILERFSAQQFPDLHSELNLSSLELGDSALYFCASSVVAGGNNEQFFGPGTRLTVL.